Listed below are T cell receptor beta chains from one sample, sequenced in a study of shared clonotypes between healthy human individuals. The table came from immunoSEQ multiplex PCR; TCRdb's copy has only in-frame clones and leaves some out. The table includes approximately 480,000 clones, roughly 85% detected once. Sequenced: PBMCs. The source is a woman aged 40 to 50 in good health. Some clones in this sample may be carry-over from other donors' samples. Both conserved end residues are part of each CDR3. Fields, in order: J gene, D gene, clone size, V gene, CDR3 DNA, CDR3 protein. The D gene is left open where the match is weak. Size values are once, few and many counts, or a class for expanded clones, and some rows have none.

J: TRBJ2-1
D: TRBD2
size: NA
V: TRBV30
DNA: TGTGCCTGGAGTTCAGGACTAGCGGGTGGGCAGTTCTTC
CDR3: CAWSSGLAGGQFF

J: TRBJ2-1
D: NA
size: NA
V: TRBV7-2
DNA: TGTGCCAGCAGCTTAGGGGTCAGGTATGGCAATGAGCAGTTCTTC
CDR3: CASSLGVRYGNEQFF

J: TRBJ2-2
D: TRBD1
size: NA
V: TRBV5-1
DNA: TGCGCCAGCAGCTTCCGACAGGGCGGCACCGGGGAGCTGTTTTTT
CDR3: CASSFRQGGTGELFF

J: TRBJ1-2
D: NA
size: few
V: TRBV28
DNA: TGTGCCAGCAGTTTATGGGGCAGGGCCGCGGGCTATGGCTACACCTTC
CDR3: CASSLWGRAAGYGYTF

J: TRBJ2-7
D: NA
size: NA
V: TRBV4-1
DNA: TGCGCCAGCAGCCAACGGGACTTGAGGGGTTACGAGCAGTACTTC
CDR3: CASSQRDLRGYEQYF

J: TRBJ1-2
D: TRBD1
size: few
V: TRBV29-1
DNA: TGCAGCGTGCAGAGACAGGGGGTGGGCGGCTACACCTTC
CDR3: CSVQRQGVGGYTF

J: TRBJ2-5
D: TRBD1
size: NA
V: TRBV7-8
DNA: TGTGCCAGCAATCACCCCGGGACAGGGACAGAGACCCAGTACTTC
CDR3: CASNHPGTGTETQYF

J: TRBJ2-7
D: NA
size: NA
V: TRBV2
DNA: TGTGCCAGCTACTACCTGAGTTGGGATACTGAGCAGTACTTC
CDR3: CASYYLSWDTEQYF

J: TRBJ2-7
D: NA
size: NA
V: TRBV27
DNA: TGTGCCAGCAGCCCTGGGGACACCTCCTACGAGCAGTACTTC
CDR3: CASSPGDTSYEQYF

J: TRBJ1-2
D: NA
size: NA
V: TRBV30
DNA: TGTGCCTGGAGTTTAGGCAGGGTTGACTATGGCTACACCTTC
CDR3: CAWSLGRVDYGYTF

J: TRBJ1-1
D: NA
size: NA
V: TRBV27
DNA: TGTGCCAGCAGTCCTAGGACGAACACTGAAGCTTTCTTT
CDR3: CASSPRTNTEAFF

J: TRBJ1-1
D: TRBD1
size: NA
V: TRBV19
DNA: TGTGCCAGTAGTATAGCGAGGAGGGCAGGGGGCTGGGACACTGAAGCTTTCTTT
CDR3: CASSIARRAGGWDTEAFF

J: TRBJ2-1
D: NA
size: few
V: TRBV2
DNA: TGTGCCAGCAGTGAAGTCAATGAGCAGTTCTTC
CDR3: CASSEVNEQFF

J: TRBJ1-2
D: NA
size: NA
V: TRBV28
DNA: TGTGCCAGCAGTTTGCCCCCCCACTATGGCTACACCTTC
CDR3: CASSLPPHYGYTF

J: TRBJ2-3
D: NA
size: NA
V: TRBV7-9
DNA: TGTGCCAGCAGCTCCACTCGAGACACAGATACGCAGTATTTT
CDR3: CASSSTRDTDTQYF

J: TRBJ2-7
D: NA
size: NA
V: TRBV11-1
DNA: TGTGCCAGCAGCTTAGTGCAGGGATCCTACGAGCAGTACTTC
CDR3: CASSLVQGSYEQYF

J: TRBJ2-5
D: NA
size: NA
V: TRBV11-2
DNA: TGTGCCAGCAGCTTAGATAGTCAAGAGACCCAGTACTTC
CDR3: CASSLDSQETQYF

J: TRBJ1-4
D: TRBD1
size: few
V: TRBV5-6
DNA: TGTGCCAGCAGCTGGGGGACAGGGGGCAATGAAAAACTGTTTTTT
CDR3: CASSWGTGGNEKLFF

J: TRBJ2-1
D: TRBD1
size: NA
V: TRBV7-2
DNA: TGTGCCAGCAGCTTAGCATACAGGGGGTCCTACAATGAGCAGTTCTTC
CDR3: CASSLAYRGSYNEQFF

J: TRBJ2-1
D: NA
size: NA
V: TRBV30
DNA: TGTGCCTGGACCCTTGGGATGAGCTCCTACAATGAGCAGTTCTTC
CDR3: CAWTLGMSSYNEQFF

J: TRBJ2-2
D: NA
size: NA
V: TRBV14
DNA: TGTGCCAGCAGCCGCTTCGGTGTTAAGGAGCTGTTTTTT
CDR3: CASSRFGVKELFF

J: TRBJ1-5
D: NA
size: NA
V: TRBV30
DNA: TGTGCCCGGAGTTCAGGACGGTTCAATCAGCCCCAGCATTTT
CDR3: CARSSGRFNQPQHF

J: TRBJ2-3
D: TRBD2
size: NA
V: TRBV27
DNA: TGTGCCAGCAGTTTAAGGACTAGCGGGAGAGATACGCAGTATTTT
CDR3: CASSLRTSGRDTQYF

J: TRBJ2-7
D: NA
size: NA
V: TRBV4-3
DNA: TGCGCCAGCAGCCAAGATCCGGGGGACCTAAGCGAGCAGTACTTC
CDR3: CASSQDPGDLSEQYF

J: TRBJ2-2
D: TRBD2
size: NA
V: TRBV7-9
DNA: TGTGCCAGCAGCCTACCACCGGGGGGGCGCTCCACCGGGGAGCTGTTTTTT
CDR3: CASSLPPGGRSTGELFF

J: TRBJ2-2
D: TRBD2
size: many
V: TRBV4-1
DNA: TGCGCCAGCAGCCAAAGGGGGAAAGCCCTAGCGGGAGGGAAGATTAACACCGGGGAGCTGTTTTTT
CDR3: CASSQRGKALAGGKINTGELFF

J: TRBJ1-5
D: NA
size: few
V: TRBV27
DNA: TGTGCCAGCAGTCCAAATCGCAATCAGCCCCAGCATTTT
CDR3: CASSPNRNQPQHF

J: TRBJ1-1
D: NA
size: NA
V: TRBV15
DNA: TGTGCCACCAGCCCTTTTATGAACAGGGCTCCTACTATGAACACTGAAGCTTTCTTT
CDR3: CATSPFMNRAPTMNTEAFF

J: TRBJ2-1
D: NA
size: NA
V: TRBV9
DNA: TGTGCCAGCAGCGTAGGCGCCGGGAGAAACTACAATGAGCAGTTCTTC
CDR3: CASSVGAGRNYNEQFF

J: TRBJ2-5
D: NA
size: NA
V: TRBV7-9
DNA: TGTGCCAGCAGCTTAGGTGAGGGGGTAGAGACCCAGTACTTC
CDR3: CASSLGEGVETQYF

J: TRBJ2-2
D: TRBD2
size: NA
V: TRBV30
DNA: TGTGCCTGGAGCCAGATCCGAATGGGCGGGAGTAAGGCCGGGGAGCTGTTTTTT
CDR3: CAWSQIRMGGSKAGELFF

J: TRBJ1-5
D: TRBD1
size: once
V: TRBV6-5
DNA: TGTGCCAGCAGTGACAGGGGCGATCAGCCCCAGCATTTT
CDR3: CASSDRGDQPQHF

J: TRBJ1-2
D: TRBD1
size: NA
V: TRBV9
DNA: TGTGCCAGCAGCGTAGGTGGGGACAGAGGGGGCTACACCTTC
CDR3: CASSVGGDRGGYTF

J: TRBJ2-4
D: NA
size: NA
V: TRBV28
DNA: TGTGCCAGCAATCCGGGGCGCAAAAACATTCAGTACTTC
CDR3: CASNPGRKNIQYF

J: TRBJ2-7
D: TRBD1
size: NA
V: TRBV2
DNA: TGTGCCAGCGGCGACAGGGGCGGCGAGCAGTACTTC
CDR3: CASGDRGGEQYF

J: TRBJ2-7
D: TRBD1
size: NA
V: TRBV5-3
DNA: TGTGCCAGAAGCTCCCTGGGACAGTTGGAATCCTACGAGCAGTACTTC
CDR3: CARSSLGQLESYEQYF

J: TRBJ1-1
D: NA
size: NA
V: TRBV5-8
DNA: TGTGCCAGCAGCCGCAGGGGAGGTTCGGCCACTGAAGCTTTCTTT
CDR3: CASSRRGGSATEAFF